The rows below give T cell receptor beta chains drawn from one sample of a study of T cells expressing NK-cell markers. TCRdb reprocessed the 5' RACE reads and keeps a single row for each CDR3 protein, giving no DNA. The data show roughly 180,000 distinct CDR3 sequences, and the top ten clones hold roughly 18%. The sequencing sample was made of blood T cells: a sorted CD56 or NKG2C T cell subset, CD4+ or CD8+ T cells, or bulk PBMC T cells (not recorded which). The receptor set was obtained from a woman between 18 and 70 years old in good health. Both conserved end residues are part of each CDR3. Fields, in order: V gene, J gene, CDR3 protein.

>TRBV7-3|TRBJ2-1
CASSLNLAGGSEQFF
>TRBV27|TRBJ1-2
CASSAFYKPWEASRAGYTF
>TRBV24-1|TRBJ2-1
CATSVGGLAGGTYNEQFF
>TRBV6-1|TRBJ2-3
CASSPRGRSWGTDTQYF
>TRBV5-1|TRBJ1-6
CASSLFGQGDYNSPLHF
>TRBV7-2|TRBJ1-1
CASRPPGGAGAFF
>TRBV5-4|TRBJ2-1
CASSLSPSGIPSSYNEQFF
>TRBV2|TRBJ2-3
CASSGGTLAIVSPMDTQYF
>TRBV3-1|TRBJ2-7
CASSRLSTGTGVNYEQYF
>TRBV10-3|TRBJ2-7
CAISESDFYEQYF
>TRBV5-1|TRBJ1-2
CASSAWTGVDYGYTF
>TRBV10-3|TRBJ2-2
CAISDRDHTGELFF
>TRBV29-1|TRBJ1-2
CSVEGRGSYGYTF
>TRBV7-2|TRBJ2-1
CASTRGVAGYNEQFF
>TRBV5-1|TRBJ1-2
CASSLGQGAIRYTF
>TRBV3-1|TRBJ1-1
CASKGTVNTEAFF
>TRBV28|TRBJ2-1
CASSRRLAGDNEQFF
>TRBV12-3/TRBV12-4|TRBJ2-7
CASSAHPGTSGTYEQYF
>TRBV12-3/TRBV12-4|TRBJ2-1
CASSLGRGADNEQFF
>TRBV6-5|TRBJ2-1
CASSTVVGQGIYNEQFF
>TRBV20-1|TRBJ1-2
CSAWTDYYGYTF
>TRBV29-1|TRBJ1-2
CSVDPGYGYTF
>TRBV29-1|TRBJ1-1
CSGWDSSTEAFF
>TRBV2|TRBJ2-1
CASLGPGAGYNEQFF
>TRBV7-2|TRBJ1-6
CASSPRDRTLHF
>TRBV27|TRBJ1-1
CASSFRQLNTEAFF
>TRBV27|TRBJ2-4
CASSLGQGELAKNIQYF
>TRBV27|TRBJ1-5
CASSSRALAGNQPQHF
>TRBV4-2|TRBJ2-5
CASSQEMRERETQYF
>TRBV5-1|TRBJ2-5
CASSPDNGGETQYF
>TRBV6-2/TRBV6-3|TRBJ2-7
CASSLRGRAYREQYF
>TRBV20-1|TRBJ2-7
CSPRQAYEQYF
>TRBV28|TRBJ2-7
CASSTISTSSYEQYF
>TRBV2|TRBJ2-7
CASRESGTVSYEQYF